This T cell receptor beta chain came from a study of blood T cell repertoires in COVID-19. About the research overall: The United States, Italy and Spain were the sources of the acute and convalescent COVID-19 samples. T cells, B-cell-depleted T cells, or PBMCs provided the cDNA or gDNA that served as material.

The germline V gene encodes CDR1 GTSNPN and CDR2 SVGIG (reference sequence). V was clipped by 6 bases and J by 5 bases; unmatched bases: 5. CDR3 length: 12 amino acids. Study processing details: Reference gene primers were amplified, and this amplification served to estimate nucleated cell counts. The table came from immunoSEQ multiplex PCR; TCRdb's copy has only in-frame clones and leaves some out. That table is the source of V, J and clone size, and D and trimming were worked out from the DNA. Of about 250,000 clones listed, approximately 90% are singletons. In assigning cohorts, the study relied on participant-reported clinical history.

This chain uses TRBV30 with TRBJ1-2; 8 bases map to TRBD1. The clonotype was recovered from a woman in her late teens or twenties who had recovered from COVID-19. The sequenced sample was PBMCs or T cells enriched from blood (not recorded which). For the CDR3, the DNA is TGTGCCTGTTCGGGACAGGAATATGGCTACACCTTC. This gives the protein CACSGQEYGYTF.